Shown below are 15 T cell receptor beta chains from a single sample sequenced in a study of blood T cell repertoires in COVID-19. Some clones are missing from TCRdb's copy, which holds only in-frame ones; the method was immunoSEQ multiplex PCR. The sample contains about 140,000 clones, over 60% of which appear only once. The specimen was peripheral blood. The source of these receptors is a man aged 50 to 60 with acute or convalescent COVID-19.

A few counts support this clone. The V and J genes are TRBV29-1 and TRBJ2-3; TRBD1 aligns across 11 bases. The CDR3 is 16 residues long. V shed 1 base, J shed 6 bases, and the junction held 9 bases outside the gene matches. Germline V gives CDR1 SQVTM, CDR2 ANQGSEA. CDR3 loop: CSVEVGGTGGRDTQYF. The CDR3 DNA is TGCAGCGTTGAAGTCGGCGGGACAGGGGGTCGGGATACGCAGTATTTT.

The chain employs TRBV5-1 and TRBJ2-3; D is unclear. The ends were cut back, 1 base at V and 4 bases at J, with 16 bases in the middle. The CDR3 runs to 16 residues. The germline gives CDR1 SGHRS, CDR2 YFSETQ. DNA for the CDR3: TGCGCCAGCAGCTTGATACGTGGCCCATCCCCAGATACGCAGTATTTT. Its translation: CASSLIRGPSPDTQYF.

V usage is TRBV19 and J usage is TRBJ2-3, with 11 bases lining up with TRBD2. Germline V lookup: CDR1 LNHDA, CDR2 SQIVND (reference sequence). J gave up 3 bases and V 11 bases, and 13 bases lay outside the gene matches. The CDR3 runs to 16 residues. The CDR3 loop is CAGLTSGDPGTDTQYF. CDR3 nucleotide sequence: TGTGCCGGGCTGACTAGCGGGGACCCAGGGACAGATACGCAGTATTTT.

The V gene is TRBV5-6, the J gene TRBJ2-5, with 13 nucleotides matching TRBD2. CDR1 and CDR2 (germline): SGHDT, YYEEEE. Unmatched junction bases numbered 5, after V lost 4 bases and J lost 5 bases. The length of the CDR3 is 15 residues. Written as DNA, the CDR3 is TGTGCCAGCAGCAGCACTAGCGGGGGGGCGGAGACCCAGTACTTC. Its translation is CASSSTSGGAETQYF.

The chain joins TRBV15 to TRBJ2-7; TRBD1 agrees at 7 bases. CDR3 length: 15 amino acids. With V trimmed by 3 bases and J by 6 bases, 11 bases remained unmatched. Germline-derived CDR1 and CDR2 are LNHNV and YYDKDF (reference sequence). For the CDR3, the DNA is TGTGCCACCAGCAGGGTAAAAGGGGGCGGGTTCGAGCAGTACTTC. Translating it yields CATSRVKGGGFEQYF.

The J gene is TRBJ2-7, the V gene TRBV6-5; 7 bases agree with TRBD2. The CDR3 is 11 amino acids. The V gene end was trimmed by 8 bases and the J gene end by 4 bases; junction bases not matched to a gene: 2. Germline-derived CDR1 and CDR2 are MNHEY and SVGAGI. In DNA form, the CDR3 reads TGTGCCAGCGGGGGGGATTACGAGCAGTACTTC. Protein product: CASGGDYEQYF.

The chain recombines TRBV9 with TRBJ1-1; maybe TRBD1 (5 bases). From germline, CDR1 is SGDLS and CDR2 YYNGEE. The CDR3 is 14 amino acids. V lost 3 bases, J lost 2 bases, and 11 bases lay in between. This CDR3 is CASSASGDNTEAFF. CDR3 coding DNA: TGTGCCAGCAGCGCCTCGGGGGATAACACTGAAGCTTTCTTT.

This chain uses TRBV20-1 with TRBJ2-1; 14 nucleotides line up with TRBD2. The CDR3 contains 17 residues. Germline trimming cut 3 bases from V and 0 bases from J; bases unmatched to any gene: 4. Germline V gene sequence: CDR1 DFQATT, CDR2 SNEGSKA (reference sequence). CDR3 nucleotides: TGCAGTGCTAGTTTGGGACTAGCGGGAGTCTCCTACAATGAGCAGTTCTTC. Its translation is CSASLGLAGVSYNEQFF.

The CDR3 coding sequence is TGTGCCAGCAGCTGGGGCAGCAATCAGCCCCAGCATTTT. Protein: CASSWGSNQPQHF. The genes are TRBV6-5 and TRBJ1-5; perhaps TRBD1 as D (5 bases). With 6 bases removed from V and 1 base from J, the gap between germline ends came to 7 bases. This CDR3 has 13 residues. Germline CDR1 reads MNHEY; CDR2 reads SVGAGI.

Details on this clone: Other DNA sequences in this sample translate to the same CDR3. The chain carries TRBV2 and TRBJ1-2; TRBD1 aligns across 9 bases. The germline V gene has CDR1 SNHLY and CDR2 FYNNEI. The junction had 4 bases not matched to a gene; V was cut back by 6 bases and J by 5 bases. The CDR3 runs to 13 residues. The CDR3 DNA is TGTGCCAGCAGAACCGGACAGGGGTATGGCTACACCTTC. Amino acids: CASRTGQGYGYTF.

This chain joins TRBV19 and TRBJ2-1; tentatively, D is TRBD2 (5 bases). Per the germline V gene, CDR1 is LNHDA and CDR2 is SQIVND (reference sequence). V was pared by 6 bases and J by 0 bases, with 9 bases between. CDR3 length equals 14 residues. The CDR3 loop reads CASSLDSSYNEQFF. CDR3 nucleotides: TGTGCCAGTAGCTTGGACTCCTCCTACAATGAGCAGTTCTTC.

The rearrangement links TRBV9 to TRBJ2-2, with 9 bases lining up with TRBD1. The CDR3 spans 15 residues. V lost 5 bases to trimming and J lost 4 bases; unmatched junction nucleotides: 6. Germline loops: CDR1 SGDLS, CDR2 YYNGEE. The CDR3 reads CASSTGQGGTGELFF. CDR3 coding DNA: TGTGCCAGCAGTACGGGACAGGGAGGCACCGGGGAGCTGTTTTTT. Filled out from reference TRBV9 and TRBJ2-2, the complete variable domain reads DSGVTQTPKHLITATGQRVTLRCSPRSGDLSVYWYQQSLDQGLQFLIQYYNGEERAKGNILERFSAQQFPDLHSELNLSSLELGDSALYFCASSTGQGGTGELFFGEGSRLTVL.

The chain couples TRBV6-6 to TRBJ2-1, with TRBD1 matching 9 bases. Germline CDR1 is MNHNY and CDR2 is SVGAGI (reference sequence). The CDR3 loop spans 15 amino acids. After removal of 6 bases from V and 4 bases from J, the junction contained 7 bases not matched to a gene. The CDR3 DNA reads as TGTGCCAGCAGCATAGACAGGGGGTCATACAATGAGCAGTTCTTC. Translated: CASSIDRGSYNEQFF.

The V gene is TRBV5-1, the J gene TRBJ2-5; 7 bases map to TRBD1. V shed 5 bases and J 3 bases; nucleotides not matched to a gene: 7. The CDR3 runs 14 residues. Germline assignment: CDR1 SGHRS and CDR2 YFSETQ. The CDR3 coding sequence is TGCGCCAGCAGTTTACAGGGGCCCGAAGAGACCCAGTACTTC. It encodes CASSLQGPEETQYF.

The rearrangement links TRBV9 to TRBJ1-2; tentatively, D is TRBD1 (5 bases). This CDR3 comprises 12 residues. Germline values: CDR1 SGDLS, CDR2 YYNGEE. V was trimmed by 4 bases and J by 4 bases, leaving 8 bases between them. CDR3: CASSKGPYGYTF. DNA of the CDR3: TGTGCCAGCAGCAAGGGGCCCTATGGCTACACCTTC.